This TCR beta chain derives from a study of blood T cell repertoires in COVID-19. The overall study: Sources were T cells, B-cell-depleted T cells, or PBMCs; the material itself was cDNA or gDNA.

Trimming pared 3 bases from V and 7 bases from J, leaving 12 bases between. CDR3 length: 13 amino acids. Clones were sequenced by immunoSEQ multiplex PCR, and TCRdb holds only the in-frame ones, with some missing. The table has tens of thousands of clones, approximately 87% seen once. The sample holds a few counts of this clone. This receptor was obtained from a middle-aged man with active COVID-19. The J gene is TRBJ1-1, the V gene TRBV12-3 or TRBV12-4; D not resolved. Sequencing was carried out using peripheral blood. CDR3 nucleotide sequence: TGTGCCAGCAGTTTTGAGACGCGGGGTGAAGCTTTCTTT. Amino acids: CASSFETRGEAFF.